This T cell receptor beta chain was sequenced in a study of T cell changes during pregnancy in multiple sclerosis. There are 14 residues in the CDR3. Germline CDR1 is SGHAT and CDR2 is FQNNGV. V lost 1 base and J 3 bases, leaving 10 bases between the germline ends. Sequencing used immunoSEQ multiplex PCR; TCRdb keeps in-frame clones, though not all of them. This table holds fewer than 70,000 clones, 85% to 95% found once. Material: CD8+ T cells from peripheral blood mononuclear cells, obtained in the third trimester of pregnancy. This sequence was found in a female donor with multiple sclerosis, enrolled in a pregnancy study. This chain connects TRBV11-2 to TRBJ2-7; the D gene is possibly TRBD1 (5 bases). The CDR3 loop reads CASSLVQGYYEQYF. The CDR3 bases are TGTGCCAGCAGCTTAGTTCAGGGCTACTACGAGCAGTACTTC.